The clone carrying this T cell receptor (beta chain) was found once. Both TCR beta VDJ combination and CDR3 sequence profiling were carried out. Genomic DNA was the template for this profiling. TCRdb re-called the reads with MiXCR, one entry per CDR3 protein. The sample yields some 48,000 distinct CDR3 sequences, roughly 69% seen once. The data were obtained in a study of CD8+CD57+ T cells in acquired aplastic anemia. Study at large: The mean DNA yield obtained from sorted CD4+ and CD8+ cells came to approximately 3.2 ug.

This sequence originates from a human donor in good health, serving as a control. Sequencing was performed on sorted CD4+, CD8+, or CD8+CD57+ T cells (not recorded which) from PBMCs.

The CDR3 loop is CASSVGTSSDRGLAGGEQYF. CDR3 DNA sequence: TGTGCCAGCAGCGTCGGGACCAGCAGTGACCGCGGACTAGCGGGAGGCGAGCAGTACTTC. The rearrangement uses TRBV9 and TRBJ2-7; 14 bases are shared with TRBD2. V shed 2 bases and J 6 bases; nucleotides not matched to a gene: 19. The CDR3 has 20 amino acids. Germline CDR1 reads SGDLS; CDR2 reads YYNGEE.